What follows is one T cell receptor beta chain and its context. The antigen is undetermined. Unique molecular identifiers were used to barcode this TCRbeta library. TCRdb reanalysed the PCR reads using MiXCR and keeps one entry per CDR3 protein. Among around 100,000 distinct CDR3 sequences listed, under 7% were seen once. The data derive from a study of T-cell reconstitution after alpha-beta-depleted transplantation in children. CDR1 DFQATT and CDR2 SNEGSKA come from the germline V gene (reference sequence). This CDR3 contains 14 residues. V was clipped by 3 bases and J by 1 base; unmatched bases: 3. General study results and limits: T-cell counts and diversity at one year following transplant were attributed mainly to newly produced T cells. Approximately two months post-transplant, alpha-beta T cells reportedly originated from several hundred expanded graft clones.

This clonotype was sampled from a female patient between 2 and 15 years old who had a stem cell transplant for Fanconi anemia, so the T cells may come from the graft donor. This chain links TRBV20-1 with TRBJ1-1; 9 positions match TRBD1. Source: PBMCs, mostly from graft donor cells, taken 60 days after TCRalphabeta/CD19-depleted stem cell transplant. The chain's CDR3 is CSARDRGTNTEAFF. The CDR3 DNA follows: TGCAGTGCTAGGGACAGGGGTACGAACACTGAAGCTTTCTTT.